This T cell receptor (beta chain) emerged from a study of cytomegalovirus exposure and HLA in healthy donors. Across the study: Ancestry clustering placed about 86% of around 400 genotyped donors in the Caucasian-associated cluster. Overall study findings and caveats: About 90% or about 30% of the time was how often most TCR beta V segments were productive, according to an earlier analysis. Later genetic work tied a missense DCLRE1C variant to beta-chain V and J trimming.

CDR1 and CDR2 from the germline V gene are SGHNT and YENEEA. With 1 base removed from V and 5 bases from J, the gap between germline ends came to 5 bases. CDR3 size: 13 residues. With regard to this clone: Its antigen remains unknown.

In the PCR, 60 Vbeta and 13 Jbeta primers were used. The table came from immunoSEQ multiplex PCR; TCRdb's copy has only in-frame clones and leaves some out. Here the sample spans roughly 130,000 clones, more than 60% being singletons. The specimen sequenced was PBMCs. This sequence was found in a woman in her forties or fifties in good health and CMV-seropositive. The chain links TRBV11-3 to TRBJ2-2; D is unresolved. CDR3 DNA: TGTGCCAGCAGCTTAGTTAGTACCGGGGAGCTGTTTTTT. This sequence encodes CASSLVSTGELFF.